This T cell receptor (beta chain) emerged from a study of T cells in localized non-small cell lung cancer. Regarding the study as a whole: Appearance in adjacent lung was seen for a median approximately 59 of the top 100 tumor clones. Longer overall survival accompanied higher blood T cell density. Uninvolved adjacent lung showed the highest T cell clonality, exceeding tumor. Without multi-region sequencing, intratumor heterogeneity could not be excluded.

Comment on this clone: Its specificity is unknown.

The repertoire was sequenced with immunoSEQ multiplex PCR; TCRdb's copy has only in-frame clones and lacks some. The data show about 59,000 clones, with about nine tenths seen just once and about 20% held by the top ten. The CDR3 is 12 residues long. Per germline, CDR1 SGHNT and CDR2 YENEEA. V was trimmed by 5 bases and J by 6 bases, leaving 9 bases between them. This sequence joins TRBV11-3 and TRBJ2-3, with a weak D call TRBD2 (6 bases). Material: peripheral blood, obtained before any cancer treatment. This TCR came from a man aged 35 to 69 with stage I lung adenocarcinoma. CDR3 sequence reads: CASSLGGDTQYF. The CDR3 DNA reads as TGTGCCAGCAGCCTGGGGGGTGATACGCAGTATTTT.